This T cell receptor (beta chain) stems from a study of T cells after yellow fever vaccination. Study-wide background: SMART-Seq v4 Ultra Low Input prepared libraries from low-cell fractions.

V was shortened by 0 bases and J by 0 bases, with 8 bases between the two germline ends. Germline V lookup: CDR1 DFQATT, CDR2 SNEGSKA (reference sequence). The CDR3 length is 14 residues. Template-switching 5'RACE yielded the TCR cDNA; a universal primer site and UMIs were added in the process. TCRdb independently ran MiXCR on the 5' RACE reads; one entry per CDR3 protein. Found here are 300,000 to 400,000 distinct CDR3 sequences, roughly 4% of them singletons; the top ten hold roughly 24%. As concerns this clonotype: The target antigen is unknown.

Study observations and caveats: Secondary responses were weaker yet peaked faster, day 5 versus 15. Subsequent booster samples again held most clones from primary vaccination (96% CD4, nearly 90% CD8).

The receptor was isolated from a man younger than 35 who received the YFV17D yellow fever vaccine. The sequencing used PBMCs, collected 5 days after the yellow fever booster vaccination. The chain joins TRBV20-1 to TRBJ1-1; D unclear. Here the CDR3 DNA reads TGCAGTGCTAGAGATCGTGGACTGAACACTGAAGCTTTCTTT. Amino acid sequence: CSARDRGLNTEAFF.